This T cell receptor beta chain appears in the sequencing data of a study of T cell responses to AZD1222 COVID-19 vaccine. Study findings and constraints: Females made up more of the donors, who were largely white British, and clonal diversity may have come out too low.

TCRdb keeps only in-frame clones here, not all; method: immunoSEQ multiplex PCR. In the table there are 130,000 or so clones, under 90% of which are singletons. With respect to this clone: Its specificity is unknown.

The length of the CDR3 is 14 residues. CDR1 and CDR2 from the germline V gene are SGHRS and YFSETQ. Trimming removed 6 bases from V and 8 bases from J; junction bases left unmatched: 10. This material consisted of peripheral blood, taken on day 0 of AZD1222 vaccination. The V and J genes are TRBV5-1 and TRBJ1-4, with 7 nucleotides matching TRBD1. This receptor was identified in an adult in good health. The CDR3 here is CASNEGQTAEKLFF. The CDR3 DNA reads as TGCGCCAGCAACGAGGGACAGACGGCGGAAAAACTGTTTTTT.